A selection of T cell receptor beta chains follows, all from one sample in a study of beta chain features in type 1 diabetes. The table came from immunoSEQ multiplex PCR; TCRdb's copy has only in-frame clones and leaves some out. The data hold around 400,000 clones, with roughly 13% observed a single time. Material for sequencing was naive CD4+ T cells from blood. The source of these receptors is a man aged 18 to 30 in good health. Both conserved end residues are trimmed from each CDR3. The order of the fields is V gene, J gene, CDR3 protein.

>TRBV7-8|TRBJ2-3
ASSLLAGSTDTQY
>TRBV15|TRBJ2-1
ATQTGPYNEQF
>TRBV10-3|TRBJ2-3
AISESSAGGLDTQY
>TRBV6-4|TRBJ1-3
ASSDSGQDNDSGNTIY
>TRBV7-2|TRBJ1-5
ASSSLLGLSNQPQH
>TRBV29-1|TRBJ2-7
SVEASGGDDYEQY
>TRBV19|TRBJ1-1
ASTLFLAARNTEAF
>TRBV6-6|TRBJ1-3
ASSASGNTIY
>TRBV29-1|TRBJ2-1
SVDPLTRDEQF
>TRBV20-1|TRBJ1-5
SAFRGGPQH
>TRBV29-1|TRBJ2-7
SVEAPGPSYEQY
>TRBV2|TRBJ2-2
ASSETGGNTGELF
>TRBV5-1|TRBJ2-1
ASSPTRPAYNEQF
>TRBV28|TRBJ1-6
ASRGFSYNSPLH
>TRBV28|TRBJ1-5
ASIFDRVNQPQH
>TRBV11-1|TRBJ1-1
ASSPEANTEAF
>TRBV28|TRBJ2-2
ASSGDRARTGELF
>TRBV5-4|TRBJ1-1
ASSLVGTANTEAF
>TRBV2|TRBJ1-1
ASSLTGVVTEAF
>TRBV6-6|TRBJ2-7
ASSYVDEQY
>TRBV28|TRBJ2-7
ASSRGQGVREQY
>TRBV30|TRBJ1-1
AWSWDRGEWEAF